Listed here are 23 T cell receptor beta chains from one sample, sequenced in a study of a mutant IDH1 vaccine in newly diagnosed glioma (dated by TCRdb to 2020 to 2022). The library was built by means of the immunoSEQ multiplex PCR assay. TCRdb carries this immuneACCESS record with in-frame sequences only. Its versions omit some clonotypes, under half of them owing to an unresolved V gene in the studies checked, with the rest unexplained. The sample yields roughly 34,000 clones; about four fifths were counted once. The ten largest account for around an eighth of the sample. What these receptors recognize is not known. The sample's time point, from its label and the paper: week 5, during vaccination. Every vaccine dose consisted of 300 ug of a 20-mer mutant IDH1 peptide in Montanide, administered subcutaneously together with topical imiquimod. Sequencing used PBMCs, obtained from a glioma patient whose treatment included an IDH1 peptide vaccine. The receptors were sampled from a man aged 50-59 years with glioma.

The chain combines TRBV2 with TRBJ2-7, with TRBD2 matching 12 bases. The CDR3 covers 14 residues. The V gene's germline CDR1 is SNHLY and CDR2 FYNNEI. Losses at the gene ends were 6 bases for V and 2 bases for J; bases not matched to a gene: 2. The CDR3 coding sequence is TGTGCCAGCAGGAGGACTAGCGGGGCCTACGAGCAGTACTTC. It is translated as CASRRTSGAYEQYF.

This chain uses TRBV19 with TRBJ2-2; D remains unclear. The CDR3 totals 12 residues. Germline V lookup: CDR1 LNHDA, CDR2 SQIVND (reference sequence). Trimming took 7 bases from V and 5 from J, leaving 8 bases between them. The CDR3 nucleotides are TGTGCCAGTAAATCAGCGACCGGGGAGCTGTTTTTT. Translation gives CASKSATGELFF.

This clone was counted a single time. The rearrangement links TRBV19 to TRBJ1-2, with a possible D match to TRBD1 (6 bases). The V and J ends lost 3 bases and 7 bases respectively, with 12 bases between them. CDR1 and CDR2 (germline): LNHDA, SQIVND (reference sequence). The length of the CDR3 is 13 residues. CDR3 sequence (DNA): TGTGCCAGTAGTATGGAGGGGGAGGGTGGCTACACCTTC. Its translation: CASSMEGEGGYTF.

The chain carries TRBV5-1 and TRBJ2-7; D possibly corresponds to TRBD2 (7 bases). V was trimmed by 7 bases and J by 5 bases, leaving 19 bases between them. The CDR3 has 14 residues. The germline CDR1 and CDR2 sequences are SGHRS and YFSETQ. DNA of the CDR3: TGCGCCAGCTGGGGGGGGCAGGGCCGCAACGAGCAGTACTTC. Translating gives CASWGGQGRNEQYF. The full variable domain, in which reference TRBV5-1 and TRBJ2-7 provide the parts outside the CDR3, is KAGVTQTPRYLIKTRGQQVTLSCSPISGHRSVSWYQQTPGQGLQFLFEYFSETQRNKGNFPGRFSGRQFSNSRSEMNVSTLELGDSALYLCASWGGQGRNEQYFGPGTRLTVT.

The chain couples TRBV13 to TRBJ2-5; no clear D. Germline V gene sequence: CDR1 PRHDT, CDR2 FYEKMQ (reference sequence). The CDR3 loop spans 12 amino acids. Trimming removed 3 bases from V and 3 bases from J, with 5 bases in between. The chain's CDR3 is CASSLDEETQYF. CDR3 bases: TGTGCCAGCAGCTTGGATGAAGAGACCCAGTACTTC. The whole variable domain, filled in from reference TRBV13 and TRBJ2-5, reads AAGVIQSPRHLIKEKRETATLKCYPIPRHDTVYWYQQGPGQDPQFLISFYEKMQSDKGSIPDRFSAQQFSDYHSELNMSSLELGDSALYFCASSLDEETQYFGPGTRLLVL.

The chain has TRBV7-9 and TRBJ2-1; 8 nucleotides align to TRBD1. The junction had 13 bases not matched to a gene; V was cut back by 5 bases and J by 7 bases. The germline gives CDR1 SEHNR, CDR2 FQNEAQ (reference sequence). The CDR3 is 16 amino acids. CDR3 sequence (DNA): TGTGCCAGCAGCCCGAAGACAGGGGCCGCTGTGAATGAGCAGTTCTTC. Residues: CASSPKTGAAVNEQFF.

The rearrangement uses TRBV6-5 and TRBJ2-7, with a weak D call TRBD2 (6 bases). The germline V gene has CDR1 MNHEY and CDR2 SVGAGI. This CDR3 contains 12 residues. V gave up 6 bases and J gave up 6 bases, with 12 bases separating them. The CDR3 is CASRKAGLEQYF. The CDR3 DNA reads TGTGCCAGCAGAAAGGCGGGGCTCGAGCAGTACTTC.

The J gene is TRBJ1-1, the V gene TRBV28, with D possibly matching TRBD1 (6 bases). The CDR3 spans 13 residues. The V gene lost 11 bases and the J gene lost 11 bases, with 24 bases spanning the gap. CDR1 is MDHEN and CDR2 is SYDVKM in the germline V gene. The CDR3 nucleotides read TGTGCCTCTAAAGGGGGGCAGGGGTATGAGGCTTTCTTT. Protein: CASKGGQGYEAFF.

This sequence joins TRBV19 and TRBJ2-7; 8 nucleotides agree with TRBD1. This CDR3 is built from 14 residues. Germline CDR1 is LNHDA and CDR2 is SQIVND (reference sequence). V lost 10 bases and J lost 3; bases outside the gene matches: 11. Written as DNA, the CDR3 is TGTGCCACCAGAGTAGGACAGGGCGACTACGAGCAGTACTTC. Translation gives CATRVGQGDYEQYF.

The chain carries TRBV9 and TRBJ2-5; D possibly matches TRBD1 or TRBD2 (6 bases each). This CDR3 has 14 amino acids. The germline CDR1 and CDR2 sequences are SGDLS and YYNGEE. V gave up 2 bases and J gave up 1 base, with 9 bases separating them. The CDR3 DNA is TGTGCCAGCAGCGTTGGGGGGCTCCAAGAGACCCAGTACTTC. Protein: CASSVGGLQETQYF.

The V and J genes are TRBV2 and TRBJ2-2; 12 positions agree with TRBD1. V lost 6 bases to trimming and J lost 4 bases; unmatched junction nucleotides: 9. Germline CDR1 is SNHLY and CDR2 is FYNNEI. This CDR3 spans 17 amino acids. The DNA of the CDR3 is TGTGCCAGCAGGCTCCCTAAGGGACAGGGGGCCACCGGGGAGCTGTTTTTT. This translates into CASRLPKGQGATGELFF.

The rearrangement links TRBV11-1 to TRBJ1-6; no reliable D call. The CDR3 has 13 amino acids. Trimming took off 1 base at V and 11 bases at J, with 9 bases between the two ends. Germline V gene lookup returns CDR1 SGHAT and CDR2 FQDESV (reference sequence). This CDR3 reads CASSLGTDPPLHF. The CDR3 nucleotides are TGTGCCAGCAGCTTAGGAACGGACCCACCCCTCCACTTT.

The chain links TRBV5-4 to TRBJ2-7; TRBD2 matches 9 bases. Germline V gene sequence: CDR1 SGHNT, CDR2 YYREEE (reference sequence). The CDR3 length is 15 residues. Trimming at V came to 3 bases and at J to 0 bases, leaving 4 bases not matched to a gene. This CDR3 is CASSSVSGSSYEQYF. The DNA for the CDR3 is TGTGCCAGCAGCTCGGTTAGCGGGAGCTCCTACGAGCAGTACTTC.

The chain carries TRBV6-1 and TRBJ1-4; D not certain. The CDR3 totals 12 residues. Trimming left V 0 bases short and J 7 bases short, with 3 bases between. Germline lookup yields CDR1 MNHNS and CDR2 SASEGT. The CDR3 spells CASSEASEKLFF. CDR3 sequence (DNA): TGTGCCAGCAGTGAAGCGAGTGAAAAACTGTTTTTT.

The chain joins TRBV6-4 to TRBJ1-3; the D gene is possibly TRBD1 (5 bases). V was clipped by 3 bases and J by 3 bases, with 6 bases between them. Germline values: CDR1 MRHNA, CDR2 SNTAGT. The CDR3 spans 13 residues. This CDR3 is CASSEGLGNTIYF. CDR3 coding DNA: TGTGCCAGCAGTGAGGGGCTTGGAAACACCATATATTTT.

The chain couples TRBV2 to TRBJ1-2, with D perhaps TRBD1 (6 bases). The germline V and J ends were trimmed by 5 bases and 4 bases, with 17 bases remaining between them. The CDR3 runs 15 residues. Per the germline V gene, CDR1 is SNHLY and CDR2 is FYNNEI. CDR3 coding DNA: TGTGCCAGCAGTCCTACTCAGACAGGACCCTATGGCTACACCTTC. It encodes CASSPTQTGPYGYTF.

The rearrangement joins TRBV5-1 to TRBJ1-2; tentatively, D is TRBD1 (6 bases). Germline V lookup: CDR1 SGHRS, CDR2 YFSETQ. The CDR3 contains 16 residues. V was clipped by 4 bases and J by 4 bases, with 20 bases between them. Here the CDR3 DNA reads TGCGCCAGCAGCGCGTCAACAGGGACTGCATCCTATGGCTACACCTTC. It is translated as CASSASTGTASYGYTF.

The chain links TRBV5-4 to TRBJ2-7; 11 nucleotides agree with TRBD2. The CDR3 has 15 residues. With V trimmed by 3 bases and J by 2 bases, 4 bases remained unmatched. From germline, CDR1 is SGHNT and CDR2 YYREEE (reference sequence). The CDR3 is CASSSGTSGTYEQYF. For the CDR3, the DNA is TGTGCCAGCAGCTCCGGGACTAGCGGTACCTACGAGCAGTACTTC. The variable domain in full, with the rest retrieved from reference TRBV5-4 and TRBJ2-7, is ETGVTQSPTHLIKTRGQQVTLRCSSQSGHNTVSWYQQALGQGPQFIFQYYREEENGRGNFPPRFSGLQFPNYSSELNVNALELDDSALYLCASSSGTSGTYEQYFGPGTRLTVT.

The genes are TRBV5-4 and TRBJ2-3; D may be TRBD2 (5 bases). Germline loops: CDR1 SGHNT, CDR2 YYREEE (reference sequence). The CDR3 extends over 13 amino acids. Trimming removed 3 bases from V and 0 bases from J, with 5 bases in between. CDR3 amino acids: CASSWESTDTQYF. DNA of the CDR3: TGTGCCAGCAGCTGGGAGAGCACAGATACGCAGTATTTT.

This sequence joins TRBV4-3 and TRBJ1-5, with D unresolved. Trimming took 4 bases from V and 6 from J, leaving 13 bases between them. Germline CDR1 and CDR2: LGHNA and YSLEER. There are 14 residues in the CDR3. The chain's CDR3 is CASSPMEGSQPQHF. CDR3 bases: TGCGCCAGCAGCCCTATGGAGGGAAGTCAGCCCCAGCATTTT.

J is TRBJ2-1 and V is TRBV7-9; D unclear. The CDR3 spans 16 residues. V shed 3 bases and J shed 3 bases, with 15 bases lying between them. CDR1 and CDR2 (germline): SEHNR, FQNEAQ (reference sequence). The CDR3 here is CASSFDGRLVYNEQFF. CDR3 nucleotide sequence: TGTGCCAGCAGCTTCGATGGAAGGTTAGTCTACAATGAGCAGTTCTTC.

The chain has TRBV25-1 and TRBJ2-7; weak D call: TRBD2 (6 bases). The V gene lost 10 bases and the J gene lost 3 bases, with 10 bases spanning the gap. The CDR3 loop spans 11 amino acids. In germline, CDR1 is MGHDK, CDR2 SYGVNS. The CDR3 region is CATEDYYEQYF. The CDR3 nucleotides are TGTGCCACGGAGGACTACTACGAGCAGTACTTC.

The chain uses TRBV2 and TRBJ1-6, with TRBD1 as a possible D gene (5 bases). V lost 1 base and J 9 bases, leaving 13 bases between the germline ends. The CDR3 runs to 15 residues. From germline, CDR1 is SNHLY and CDR2 FYNNEI. CDR3 region: CASSEDGPGGSPLHF. CDR3 coding DNA: TGTGCCAGCAGTGAAGATGGCCCGGGGGGTTCACCCCTCCACTTT.